This T cell receptor (beta chain) was identified in a study of beta chain features in type 1 diabetes. Turning to the study itself: Across the samples, 90 million to 120 million sorted cells were examined in total.

The study reverse transcribed the entire isolated RNA, so it sequenced expressed TCRB transcripts. The average output of naive, central memory and regulatory T cell samples was 3.6 million or so reads. Generated by immunoSEQ multiplex PCR, the TCRdb table keeps only in-frame clones and is missing some. The sample comprises 250,000 to 350,000 clones, 9.5% to 12% of which are singletons, and around 0.015% rests with the top ten. This CDR3 region has 15 residues. Between the trimmed V and J ends, which lost 2 bases and 6 bases, there was a span of 14 bases. Per germline, CDR1 KGHSH and CDR2 LQKENI. This clone occurred a few times.

This TCR was sampled from a woman aged 25 to 45 in good health. This sequence joins TRBV18 and TRBJ2-1; D is perhaps TRBD2 (6 bases). The sample was naive CD4+ T cells from blood. CDR3: CASSPGTPPVNEQFF. CDR3 DNA: TGTGCCAGCTCACCAGGGACTCCACCCGTCAATGAGCAGTTCTTC.